This TCR beta chain was retrieved from a study of cytomegalovirus exposure and HLA in healthy donors. Researchers ran the PCR with 60 Vbeta and 13 Jbeta primers. The table came from immunoSEQ multiplex PCR; TCRdb's copy has only in-frame clones and leaves some out. The data show roughly 100,000 clones, roughly 75% seen once. Study conclusions and caveats: The Asian-associated ancestry cluster reportedly had fewer N-insertions than the roughly 670-donor mean in a later analysis.

About this clone: Its cognate antigen is unknown.

The clonotype originates from a man aged 35-49 years in good health and CMV-seronegative. Sequencing was performed on PBMCs.

CDR3 in amino acids: CASSLDANSGYTF. The CDR3 DNA follows: TGCGCCAGCAGCTTGGATGCTAACAGTGGCTACACCTTC. The chain employs TRBV5-1 and TRBJ1-2; D ambiguous. V was trimmed by 0 bases and J by 7 bases, leaving 10 bases between them. The V gene's germline CDR1 is SGHRS and CDR2 YFSETQ. This CDR3 region has 13 residues.